This TCR beta chain was retrieved from a study of T cell responses to AZD1222 COVID-19 vaccine. Germline CDR1 is SQVTM and CDR2 is ANQGSEA. This CDR3 has 13 residues. V was trimmed by 4 bases and J by 5 bases, leaving 14 bases between them. Data came from immunoSEQ multiplex PCR; TCRdb stores just in-frame clones and leaves some out. The sample consists of about 120,000 clones, around 88% of them appearing once. The TCR comes from an adult who received the AZD1222 COVID-19 vaccine. This sequence joins TRBV29-1 and TRBJ2-5; possible D gene TRBD1, 5 bases. The input for sequencing was peripheral blood, taken 28 days after the second AZD1222 dose. The CDR3 DNA reads TGCAGCGTTGTATGGGGCTTTGGGGAGACCCAGTACTTC. The encoded protein is CSVVWGFGETQYF.